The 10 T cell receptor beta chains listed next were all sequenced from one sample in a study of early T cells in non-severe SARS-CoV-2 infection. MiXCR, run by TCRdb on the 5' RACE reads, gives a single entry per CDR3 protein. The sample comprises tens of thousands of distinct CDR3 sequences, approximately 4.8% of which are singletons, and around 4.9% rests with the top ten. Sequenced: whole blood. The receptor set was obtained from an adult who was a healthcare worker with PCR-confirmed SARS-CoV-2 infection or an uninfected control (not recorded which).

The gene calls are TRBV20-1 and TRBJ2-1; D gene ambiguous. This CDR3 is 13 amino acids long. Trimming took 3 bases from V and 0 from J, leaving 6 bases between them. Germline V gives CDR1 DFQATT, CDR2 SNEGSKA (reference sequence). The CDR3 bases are TGCAGTGCTAGCTGGAGCTCCTACAATGAGCAGTTCTTC. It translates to CSASWSSYNEQFF.

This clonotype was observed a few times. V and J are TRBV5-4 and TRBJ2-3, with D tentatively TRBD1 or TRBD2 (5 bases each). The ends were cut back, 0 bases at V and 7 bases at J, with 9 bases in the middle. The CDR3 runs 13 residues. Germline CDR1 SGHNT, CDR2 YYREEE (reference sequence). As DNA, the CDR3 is TGTGCCAGCAGCTTGGGGGACGGATATACGCAGTATTTT. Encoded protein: CASSLGDGYTQYF.

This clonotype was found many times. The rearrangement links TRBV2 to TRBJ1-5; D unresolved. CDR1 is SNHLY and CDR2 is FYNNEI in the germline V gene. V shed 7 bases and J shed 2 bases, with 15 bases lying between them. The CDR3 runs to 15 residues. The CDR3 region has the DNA TGTGCCAGCATTTCACAGCTCACGGGCAATCAGCCCCAGCATTTT. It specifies CASISQLTGNQPQHF.

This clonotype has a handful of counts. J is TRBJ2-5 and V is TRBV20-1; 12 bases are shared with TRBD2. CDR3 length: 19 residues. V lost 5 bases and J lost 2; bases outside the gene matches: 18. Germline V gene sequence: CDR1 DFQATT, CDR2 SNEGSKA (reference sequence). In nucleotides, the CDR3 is TGCAGTGCTCCAGTCCAGGGGGGTGGACTAGCGGGGTTGCAAGAGACCCAGTACTTC. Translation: CSAPVQGGGLAGLQETQYF.

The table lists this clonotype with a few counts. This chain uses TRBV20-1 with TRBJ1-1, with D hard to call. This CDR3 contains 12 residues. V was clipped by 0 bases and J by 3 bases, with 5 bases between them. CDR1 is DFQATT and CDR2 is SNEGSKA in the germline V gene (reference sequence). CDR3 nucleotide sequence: TGCAGTGCTAGAGAGACCCACACTGAAGCTTTCTTT. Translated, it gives CSARETHTEAFF.

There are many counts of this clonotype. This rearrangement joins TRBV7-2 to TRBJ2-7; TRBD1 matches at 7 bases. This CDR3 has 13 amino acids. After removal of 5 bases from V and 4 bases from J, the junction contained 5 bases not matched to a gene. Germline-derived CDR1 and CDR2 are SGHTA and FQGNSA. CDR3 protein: CASSKGTAYEQYF. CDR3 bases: TGTGCCAGCAGCAAGGGGACAGCTTACGAGCAGTACTTC.

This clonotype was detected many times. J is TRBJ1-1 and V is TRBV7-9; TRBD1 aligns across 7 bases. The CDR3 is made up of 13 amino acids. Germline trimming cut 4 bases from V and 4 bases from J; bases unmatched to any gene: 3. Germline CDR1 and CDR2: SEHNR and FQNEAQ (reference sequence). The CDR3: CASSSQGLTEAFF. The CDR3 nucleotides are TGTGCCAGCAGCTCACAGGGGCTCACTGAAGCTTTCTTT.

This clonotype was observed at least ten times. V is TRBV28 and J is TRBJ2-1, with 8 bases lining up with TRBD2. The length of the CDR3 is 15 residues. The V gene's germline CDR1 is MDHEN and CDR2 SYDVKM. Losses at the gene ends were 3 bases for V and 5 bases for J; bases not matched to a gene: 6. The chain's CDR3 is CASSFAGGKNNEQFF. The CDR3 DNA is TGTGCCAGCAGTTTTGCGGGAGGAAAAAACAATGAGCAGTTCTTC.

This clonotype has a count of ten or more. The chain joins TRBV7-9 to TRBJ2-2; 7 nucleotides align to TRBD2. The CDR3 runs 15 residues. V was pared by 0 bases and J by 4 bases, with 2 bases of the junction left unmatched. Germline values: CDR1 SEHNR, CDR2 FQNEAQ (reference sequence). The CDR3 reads CASSLAGGTTGELFF. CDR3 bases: TGTGCCAGCAGCTTAGCGGGAGGGACCACCGGGGAGCTGTTTTTT.

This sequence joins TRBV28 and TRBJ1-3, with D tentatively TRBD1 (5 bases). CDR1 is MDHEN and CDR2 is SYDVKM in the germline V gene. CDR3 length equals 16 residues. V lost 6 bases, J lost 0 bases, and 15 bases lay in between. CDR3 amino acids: CASRAPGRSSGNTIYF. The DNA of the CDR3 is TGTGCCAGCAGAGCTCCGGGACGTAGCTCTGGAAACACCATATATTTT.